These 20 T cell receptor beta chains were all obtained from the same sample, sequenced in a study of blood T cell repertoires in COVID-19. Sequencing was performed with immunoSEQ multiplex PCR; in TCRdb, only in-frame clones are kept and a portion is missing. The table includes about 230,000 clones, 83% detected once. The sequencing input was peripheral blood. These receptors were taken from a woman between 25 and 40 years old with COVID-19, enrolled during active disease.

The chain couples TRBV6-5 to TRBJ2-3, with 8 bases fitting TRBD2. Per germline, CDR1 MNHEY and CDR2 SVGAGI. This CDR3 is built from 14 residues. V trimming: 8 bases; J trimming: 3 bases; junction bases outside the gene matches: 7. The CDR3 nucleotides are TGTGCCAGCGGGGCGGCTAGCGGGACAGATACGCAGTATTTT. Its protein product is CASGAASGTDTQYF.

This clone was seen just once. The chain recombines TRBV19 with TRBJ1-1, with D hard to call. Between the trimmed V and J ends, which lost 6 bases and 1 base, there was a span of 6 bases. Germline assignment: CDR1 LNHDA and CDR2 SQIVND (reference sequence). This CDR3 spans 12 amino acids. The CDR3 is CASRDWNTEAFF. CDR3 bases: TGTGCCAGTAGAGACTGGAACACTGAAGCTTTCTTT.

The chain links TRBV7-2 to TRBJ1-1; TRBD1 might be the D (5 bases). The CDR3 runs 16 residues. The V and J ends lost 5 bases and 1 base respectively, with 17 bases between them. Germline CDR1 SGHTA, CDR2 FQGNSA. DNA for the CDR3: TGTGCCAGCAGCCCCTCGAGGCACAGGCGGAACACTGAAGCTTTCTTT. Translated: CASSPSRHRRNTEAFF.

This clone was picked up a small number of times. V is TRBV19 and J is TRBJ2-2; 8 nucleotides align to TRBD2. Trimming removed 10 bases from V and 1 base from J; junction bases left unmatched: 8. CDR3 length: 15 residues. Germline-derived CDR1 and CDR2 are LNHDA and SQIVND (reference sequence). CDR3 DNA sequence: TGTGCCACCGACGGGGGGGTTGGGAACACCGGGGAGCTGTTTTTT. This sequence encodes CATDGGVGNTGELFF.

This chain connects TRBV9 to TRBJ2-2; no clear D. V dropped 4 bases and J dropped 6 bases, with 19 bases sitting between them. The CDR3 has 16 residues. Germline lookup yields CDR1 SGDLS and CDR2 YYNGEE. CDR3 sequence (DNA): TGTGCCAGCAGCCCCCGCTCCCCGGCTAGTGCCGGGGAGCTGTTTTTT. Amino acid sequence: CASSPRSPASAGELFF.

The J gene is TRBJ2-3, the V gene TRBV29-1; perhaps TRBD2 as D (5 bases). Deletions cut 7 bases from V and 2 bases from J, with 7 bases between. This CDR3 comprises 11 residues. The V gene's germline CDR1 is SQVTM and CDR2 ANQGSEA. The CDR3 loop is CSAGLTDTQYF. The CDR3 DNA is TGCAGCGCCGGACTCACAGATACGCAGTATTTT.

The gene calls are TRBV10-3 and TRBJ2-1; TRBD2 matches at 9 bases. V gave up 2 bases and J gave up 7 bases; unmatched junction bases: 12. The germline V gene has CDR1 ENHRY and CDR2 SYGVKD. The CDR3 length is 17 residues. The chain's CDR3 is CAISEGLAGSGNNEQFF. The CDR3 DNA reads TGTGCCATCAGTGAGGGGCTAGCGGGATCGGGTAATAATGAGCAGTTCTTC.

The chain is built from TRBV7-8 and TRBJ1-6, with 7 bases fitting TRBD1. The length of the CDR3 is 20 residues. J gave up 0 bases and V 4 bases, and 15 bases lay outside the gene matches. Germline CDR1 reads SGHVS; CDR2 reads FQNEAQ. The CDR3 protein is CASSSFKTGRLGSYNSPLHF. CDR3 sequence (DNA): TGTGCCAGCAGCTCATTTAAGACAGGGCGATTGGGCTCCTATAATTCACCCCTCCACTTT.

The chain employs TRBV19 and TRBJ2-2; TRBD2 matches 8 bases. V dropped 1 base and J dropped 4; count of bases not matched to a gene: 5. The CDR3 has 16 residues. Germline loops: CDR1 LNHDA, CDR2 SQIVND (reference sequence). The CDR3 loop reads CASSIAAGGPTGELFF. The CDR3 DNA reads TGTGCCAGTAGTATAGCGGCGGGAGGTCCCACCGGGGAGCTGTTTTTT.

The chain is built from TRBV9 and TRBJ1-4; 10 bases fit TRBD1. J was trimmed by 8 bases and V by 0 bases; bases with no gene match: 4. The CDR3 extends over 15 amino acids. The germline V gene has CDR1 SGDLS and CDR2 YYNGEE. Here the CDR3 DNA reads TGTGCCAGCAGCGTAGGTGGGACAGGGGTCGAAAAACTGTTTTTT. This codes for CASSVGGTGVEKLFF.

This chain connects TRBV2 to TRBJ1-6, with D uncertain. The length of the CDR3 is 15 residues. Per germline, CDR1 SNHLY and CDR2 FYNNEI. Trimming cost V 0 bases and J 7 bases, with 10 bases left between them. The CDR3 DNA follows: TGTGCCAGCAGTGAAGCAGGACTTTCGAATTCACCCCTCCACTTT. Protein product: CASSEAGLSNSPLHF.

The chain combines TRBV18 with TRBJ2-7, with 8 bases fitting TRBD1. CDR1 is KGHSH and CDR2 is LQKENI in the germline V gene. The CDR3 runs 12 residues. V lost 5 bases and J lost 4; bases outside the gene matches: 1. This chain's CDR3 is CASSGDRYEQYF. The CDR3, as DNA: TGTGCCAGCTCAGGGGACAGGTACGAGCAGTACTTC.

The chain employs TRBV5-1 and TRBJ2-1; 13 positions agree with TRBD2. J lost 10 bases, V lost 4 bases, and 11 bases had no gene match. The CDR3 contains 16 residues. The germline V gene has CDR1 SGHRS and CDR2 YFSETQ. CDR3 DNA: TGCGCCAGCAGCATTGAAGGACTAGCGGGAGCTGGCGAGCAGTTCTTC. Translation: CASSIEGLAGAGEQFF.

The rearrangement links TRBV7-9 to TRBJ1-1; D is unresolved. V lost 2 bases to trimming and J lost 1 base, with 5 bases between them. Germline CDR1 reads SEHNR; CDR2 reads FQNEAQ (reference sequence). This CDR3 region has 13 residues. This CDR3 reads CASSLTANTEAFF. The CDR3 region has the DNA TGTGCCAGCAGCTTAACAGCGAACACTGAAGCTTTCTTT. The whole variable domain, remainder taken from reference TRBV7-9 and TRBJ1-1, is DTGVSQNPRHKITKRGQNVTFRCDPISEHNRLYWYRQTLGQGPEFLTYFQNEAQLEKSRLLSDRFSAERPKGSFSTLEIQRTEQGDSAMYLCASSLTANTEAFFGQGTRLTVV.

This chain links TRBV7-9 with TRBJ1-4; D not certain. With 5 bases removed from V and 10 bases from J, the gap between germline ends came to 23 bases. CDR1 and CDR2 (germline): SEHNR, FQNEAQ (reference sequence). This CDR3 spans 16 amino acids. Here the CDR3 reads CASSRRATGMPVKLFF. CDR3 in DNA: TGTGCCAGCAGCCGTAGGGCGACCGGGATGCCTGTAAAACTGTTTTTT.

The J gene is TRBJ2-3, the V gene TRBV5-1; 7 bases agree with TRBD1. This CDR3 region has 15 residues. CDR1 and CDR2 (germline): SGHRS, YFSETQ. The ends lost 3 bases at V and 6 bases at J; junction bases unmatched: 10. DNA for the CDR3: TGCGCCAGCAGCTACCGGGACAGAGGACCGGATACGCAGTATTTT. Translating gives CASSYRDRGPDTQYF.

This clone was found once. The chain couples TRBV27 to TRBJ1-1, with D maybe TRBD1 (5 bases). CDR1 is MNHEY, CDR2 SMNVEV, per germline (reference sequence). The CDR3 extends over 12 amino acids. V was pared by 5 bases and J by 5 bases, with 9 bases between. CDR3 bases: TGTGCCAGCAGTCCGGGGGGGACTGAAGCTTTCTTT. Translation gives CASSPGGTEAFF.

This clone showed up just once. CDR3 residues: CASSPTGSGQPQHF. The CDR3 bases are TGTGCCAGCAGTCCGACAGGGAGCGGTCAGCCCCAGCATTTT. The gene calls are TRBV28 and TRBJ1-5; 7 nucleotides match TRBD1. Trimming at V came to 5 bases and at J to 6 bases, leaving 7 bases not matched to a gene. The length of the CDR3 is 14 residues. Germline V gene lookup returns CDR1 MDHEN and CDR2 SYDVKM.

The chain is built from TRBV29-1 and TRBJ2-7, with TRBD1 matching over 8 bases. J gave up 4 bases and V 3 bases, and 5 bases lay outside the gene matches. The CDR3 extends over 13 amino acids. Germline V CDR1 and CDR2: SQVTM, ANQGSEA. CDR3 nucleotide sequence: TGCAGCGTTGAGGGCAGGGGGCGTTACGAGCAGTACTTC. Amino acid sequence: CSVEGRGRYEQYF.

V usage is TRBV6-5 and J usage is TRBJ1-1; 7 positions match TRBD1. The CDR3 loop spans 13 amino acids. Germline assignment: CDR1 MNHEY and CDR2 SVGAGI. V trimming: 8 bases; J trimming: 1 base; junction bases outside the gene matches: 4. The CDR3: CASFRGPNTEAFF. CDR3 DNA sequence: TGTGCCAGCTTTAGGGGGCCGAACACTGAAGCTTTCTTT.